This T cell receptor (beta chain) derives from a study of metastatic and nonmetastatic thyroid tumors. Ahead of thyroid surgery, no patient had received treatment of any kind. The V and J ends lost 0 bases and 7 bases respectively, with 10 bases between them. The CDR3 length is 14 residues. Germline V gene data show CDR1 as LNHNV and CDR2 as YYDKDF (reference sequence). Under the authors' procedure: Built for papillary thyroid cancer, a distant-metastasis classifier drew on CDR3 differences across clinicopathological groups. TCRdb re-called clones via MiXCR from the PCR reads. These V and J calls rely on TCRdb rather than the paper's analysis. This sample yields around 13,000 clones, of which more than 20% are seen a single time; around 8% belongs to the top ten. This clone was recorded many times.

The chain carries TRBV15 and TRBJ1-5; perhaps TRBD1 as D (5 bases). The clonotype was recovered from a female donor with papillary thyroid cancer or a benign thyroid nodule (not recorded which). Some clones in this sample may be carry-over from other donors' samples. The sequenced sample was blood. Here the CDR3 reads CATSRDRGSQPQHF. CDR3 coding DNA: TGTGCCACCAGCAGAGATCGGGGGAGCCAGCCCCAGCATTTT.